The rows below give T cell receptor beta chains drawn from one sample of a study of blood T cell repertoires in COVID-19. Assay: immunoSEQ multiplex PCR; the TCRdb copy retains only in-frame clones and omits some. The table lists some 240,000 clones, around 83% of them singletons, with about 1.6% in the top ten. The sequencing input was peripheral blood. These receptors all come from a woman aged 40 to 50 who had recovered from COVID-19. The CDR3 runs from the conserved cysteine through the conserved F or W. Each record gives: J gene, CDR3 length, clone size, D gene, V gene, CDR3 protein, CDR3 DNA. The D gene is left open where the match is weak. The listing skips clone size in some rows; elsewhere it reads once, few, many or a size class.

TRBJ2-3	15	-	-	TRBV9	CASSARGGYTDTQYF	TGTGCCAGCAGCGCTCGCGGGGGCTACACAGATACGCAGTATTTT
TRBJ1-2	11	-	TRBD1	TRBV29-1	CSVSQGTGYTF	TGCAGCGTTTCACAGGGGACGGGCTACACCTTC
TRBJ1-1	13	few	-	TRBV9	CASSGSRGTEAFF	TGTGCCAGCAGCGGGAGTAGGGGCACTGAAGCTTTCTTT
TRBJ2-2	15	once	TRBD1	TRBV10-3	CAISRQGANTGELFF	TGTGCCATCAGTCGACAGGGGGCGAACACCGGGGAGCTGTTTTTT
TRBJ2-3	15	-	TRBD1	TRBV7-9	CASSWGQGTGDTQYF	TGTGCCAGCAGCTGGGGACAGGGTACGGGAGATACGCAGTATTTT
TRBJ1-1	15	-	TRBD1	TRBV9	CASSLGDRGSTEAFF	TGTGCCAGCAGTCTCGGGGACAGGGGAAGTACTGAAGCTTTCTTT
TRBJ1-1	16	few	-	TRBV30	CAWKGHQLFMNTEAFF	TGTGCCTGGAAGGGACACCAACTGTTTATGAACACTGAAGCTTTCTTT
TRBJ1-2	14	-	-	TRBV11-2	CASSLGTTNYGYTF	TGTGCCAGCAGCTTAGGAACTACTAACTATGGCTACACCTTC
TRBJ1-5	15	-	-	TRBV19	CASSTAGYSNQPQHF	TGTGCCAGTAGTACCGCGGGCTATAGCAATCAGCCCCAGCATTTT
TRBJ1-1	16	-	-	TRBV12-5	CASGSEEPFLWTEAFF	-
TRBJ2-2	16	few	TRBD1	TRBV6-4	CASSDSRQGAPGELFF	TGTGCCAGCAGTGACTCCAGGCAGGGGGCACCCGGGGAGCTGTTTTTT
TRBJ1-2	17	-	TRBD1	TRBV5-1	CASSLGTGGRGDYGYTF	TGCGCCAGCAGCTTAGGGACAGGGGGCCGGGGTGACTATGGCTACACCTTC
TRBJ2-7	16	-	TRBD1	TRBV7-2	CASSPWELRGSHEQYF	TGTGCCAGCAGCCCGTGGGAGCTCAGGGGGTCCCACGAGCAGTACTTC
TRBJ2-7	14	-	-	TRBV19	CASSTRDLGYEQYF	TGTGCCAGTAGTACGCGGGACTTAGGCTACGAGCAGTACTTC
TRBJ2-7	11	once	-	TRBV28	CASSLVNEQYF	TGTGCCAGCAGTTTAGTCAACGAGCAGTACTTC
TRBJ1-2	11	-	-	TRBV30	CAWLQGPGYTF	TGTGCCTGGCTACAGGGACCCGGCTACACCTTC
TRBJ2-7	15	few	-	TRBV4-1	CASSQGQNRAYEQYF	TGCGCCAGCAGCCAGGGGCAGAATCGGGCCTACGAGCAGTACTTC
TRBJ1-5	15	-	TRBD1	TRBV7-2	CASSLGQGVNQPQHF	TGTGCCAGCAGCTTAGGACAGGGAGTCAATCAGCCCCAGCATTTT
TRBJ2-5	18	-	TRBD2	TRBV4-2	CASSLVGFETSGAKTQYF	TGTGCCAGCAGCCTCGTGGGGTTTGAGACTAGCGGGGCGAAGACCCAGTACTTC
TRBJ1-5	13	few	-	TRBV12-3/TRBV12-4	CASSFSSNQPQHF	TGTGCCAGCAGTTTTAGTAGCAATCAGCCCCAGCATTTT
TRBJ1-1	17	-	TRBD1	TRBV7-3	CATHGGYLGQVNTEAFF	TGTGCCACCCACGGAGGGTATCTGGGACAGGTGAACACTGAAGCTTTCTTT
TRBJ2-3	16	-	TRBD1	TRBV5-1	CASSLGQGGITDTQYF	TGCGCCAGCAGCTTGGGACAGGGTGGGATCACAGATACGCAGTATTTT
TRBJ1-2	16	once	-	TRBV4-1	CASSRFTGLINYGYTF	TGCGCCAGCAGCCGTTTCACGGGACTGATAAACTATGGCTACACCTTC
TRBJ2-7	14	-	TRBD2	TRBV6-2/TRBV6-3	CASSRLAGAYEQYF	TGTGCCAGCAGTAGACTAGCGGGGGCCTACGAGCAGTACTTC
TRBJ1-5	14	few	-	TRBV15	CATSKTGSNQPQHF	TGTGCCACCAGCAAAACAGGGAGCAATCAGCCCCAGCATTTT
TRBJ1-1	12	-	-	TRBV3-1/TRBV3-2	CASSHRNTEAFF	TGTGCCAGCAGCCATCGGAACACTGAAGCTTTCTTT
TRBJ1-5	17	-	TRBD1	TRBV28	CASSSPGGLLRNQPQHF	TGTGCCAGCAGCTCCCCAGGGGGCCTATTAAGGAATCAGCCCCAGCATTTT
TRBJ1-1	13	-	-	TRBV2	CASRAGVWTEAFF	TGTGCCAGCAGGGCAGGGGTGTGGACTGAAGCTTTCTTT
TRBJ1-2	13	-	-	TRBV6-5	CASSPREEYGYTF	TGTGCCAGCAGCCCCCGGGAGGAATATGGCTACACCTTC
TRBJ2-7	15	-	-	TRBV5-1	CASAAGTRTSYEQYF	TGCGCCAGCGCTGCCGGGACAAGGACGTCCTACGAGCAGTACTTC
TRBJ2-3	14	-	-	TRBV2	CASHSGRKTDTQYF	TGTGCCAGTCATAGCGGAAGGAAGACAGATACGCAGTATTTT
TRBJ1-1	15	-	-	TRBV5-1	CASSLVGVSNTEAFF	TGCGCCAGCAGCTTGGTAGGGGTATCGAACACTGAAGCTTTCTTT
TRBJ2-7	13	-	TRBD1	TRBV28	CASRSGQGGEQYF	TGTGCCAGCAGGTCGGGACAGGGGGGCGAGCAGTACTTC
TRBJ2-1	14	once	TRBD2	TRBV7-7	CASSLLGGEGEQFF	TGTGCCAGCAGCCTTTTAGGAGGGGAGGGTGAGCAGTTCTTC
TRBJ1-6	16	once	-	TRBV28	CASSLIGQAPNSPLHF	TGTGCCAGCAGTTTAATTGGACAAGCCCCTAATTCACCCCTCCACTTT
TRBJ2-5	14	-	-	TRBV24-1	CATSDLSPEETQYF	TGTGCCACCAGTGATTTGTCCCCAGAAGAGACCCAGTACTTC
TRBJ2-1	15	once	TRBD2	TRBV2	CASRQRGGSYNEQFF	TGTGCCAGCAGGCAGCGGGGGGGCTCCTACAATGAGCAGTTCTTC
TRBJ2-5	17	-	-	TRBV7-9	CASSLSGGAQIKRAQYF	TGTGCCAGCAGCTTAAGTGGGGGGGCCCAAATCAAGAGGGCCCAGTACTTC
TRBJ2-5	13	-	-	TRBV3-1/TRBV3-2	CASSQGGRETQYF	TGTGCCAGCAGCCAAGGGGGCAGGGAGACCCAGTACTTC
TRBJ1-5	14	-	-	TRBV16	CASSLDSSNQPQHF	TGTGCCAGCAGTCTAGACAGTAGCAATCAGCCCCAGCATTTT
TRBJ1-4	18	-	TRBD1	TRBV28	CASSSILFWGRGDEKLFF	TGTGCCAGCAGTTCTATCCTATTTTGGGGCAGGGGGGATGAAAAACTGTTTTTT
TRBJ2-5	14	-	TRBD1	TRBV4-1	CASSQKQRTGTQYF	TGCGCCAGCAGCCAGAAGCAGCGGACAGGGACCCAGTACTTC
TRBJ2-2	13	-	-	TRBV18	CASSPMGVGELFF	TGTGCCAGCTCACCGATGGGCGTCGGGGAGCTGTTTTTT
TRBJ2-7	12	-	-	TRBV20-1	CSASPSSYEQYF	TGCAGTGCTAGTCCCAGCTCCTACGAGCAGTACTTC
TRBJ1-6	14	once	-	TRBV28	CASSLGQNNSPLHF	TGTGCCAGCAGTTTAGGGCAAAATAATTCACCCCTCCACTTT
TRBJ1-2	13	once	-	TRBV27	CASSLTANYGYTF	TGTGCCAGCAGTCTTACAGCTAACTATGGCTACACCTTC
TRBJ2-1	19	-	TRBD2	TRBV5-4	CASSSGTSGGGSSYNEQFF	TGTGCCAGCAGCTCCGGGACTAGCGGGGGGGGGAGCTCCTACAATGAGCAGTTCTTC
TRBJ1-2	11	-	-	TRBV7-9	CASSRGYGYTF	TGTGCCAGCAGCCGGGGGTATGGCTACACCTTC
TRBJ1-1	16	few	TRBD1	TRBV7-9	CASSSTGGELNTEAFF	TGTGCCAGCAGCTCAACAGGGGGCGAGCTGAACACTGAAGCTTTCTTT
TRBJ1-2	13	-	-	TRBV28	CASSTGTHVGYTF	TGTGCCAGCAGTACCGGGACACACGTTGGCTACACCTTC
TRBJ2-1	13	-	TRBD1	TRBV30	CAWTLYRGYEQFF	TGTGCCTGGACTTTGTACAGGGGCTATGAGCAGTTCTTC
TRBJ2-5	13	once	TRBD1	TRBV12-3/TRBV12-4	CASSRDRGETQYF	TGTGCCAGCAGCCGGGACAGGGGAGAGACCCAGTACTTC
TRBJ1-2	13	-	TRBD1	TRBV28	CATLDRAVYGYTF	TGTGCCACCCTGGACAGGGCGGTCTATGGCTACACCTTC
TRBJ1-2	15	-	TRBD1	TRBV2	CASTDLRDRVGGYTF	TGTGCCAGCACGGATCTCCGGGACAGGGTTGGTGGCTACACCTTC
TRBJ1-5	16	-	-	TRBV15	CATSRDGQNSNQPQHF	TGTGCCACCAGCAGAGATGGGCAGAATAGCAATCAGCCCCAGCATTTT
TRBJ1-4	16	once	TRBD1	TRBV3-1/TRBV3-2	CASSRSRTGRGEKLFF	TGTGCCAGCAGCCGCTCCCGGACAGGGCGCGGTGAAAAACTGTTTTTT
TRBJ2-2	14	-	-	TRBV24-1	CATSTRLNTGELFF	TGTGCCACCAGTACGAGGCTGAACACCGGGGAGCTGTTTTTT
TRBJ1-6	16	-	-	TRBV4-1	CASSQGWRAYNSPLHF	TGCGCCAGCAGCCAAGGGTGGCGGGCTTATAATTCACCCCTCCACTTT
TRBJ1-1	15	-	TRBD1	TRBV5-1	CASSSAQGGNTEAFF	TGCGCCAGCAGCTCAGCGCAGGGGGGGAACACTGAAGCTTTCTTT
TRBJ1-6	12	-	-	TRBV19	CASSGTNSPLHF	TGTGCCAGTAGCGGTACCAATTCACCCCTCCACTTT